Sequencing of this T cell receptor (beta chain) was carried out in a study of blood T cells in healthy people across ages. The germline gives CDR1 LGHNA, CDR2 YNFKEQ. This CDR3 has 19 amino acids. A sample-barcoded 5' primer and a J-beta primer mix were used in a second PCR of about 7 to 12 cycles. In TCRdb, the 5' RACE reads were re-called with MiXCR into one record per CDR3 protein. The sample records about 800,000 distinct CDR3 sequences, roughly 64% being singletons. Study outcomes and limitations: Unsorted PBMC input precluded a conclusive naive versus antigen-experienced comparison. No one knew whether donors had CMV, which possibly confounded expanded clonotype changes.

The sample holds one count of this clonotype. As yet, its antigen is unknown. The material sequenced was blood. This sequence joins TRBV4-2 and TRBJ2-5; possibly TRBD2 for D (6 bases). TRBJ2-7 explains the end of the DNA better; the J call may be wrong. The sequence was collected from a man aged 25 to 45 in good health. CDR3 coding DNA: TGTGCCAGCAGCCAAGACGTGGAGGGACTCCAGACCTCCGGGTACGAGCAGTACTTC. Its translation is CASSQDVEGLQTSGYEQYF.